This T cell receptor beta chain appears in the sequencing data of a study of Graves' ophthalmopathy and Graves' hyperthyroidism. This clonotype was recorded a few times. Amplification of TCR beta CDR3 regions used RNA transcripts. HTBI primers served in a first-round RT-PCR, which a second-round multiplex PCR followed. TCRdb reanalysed the multiplex PCR reads using MiXCR and keeps one entry per CDR3 protein. The sample yields hundreds of thousands of distinct CDR3 sequences, about two fifths seen once. The CDR3 length is 15 residues. V dropped 6 bases and J dropped 1 base, with 15 bases sitting between them.

The rearrangement links TRBV12-3 or TRBV12-4 to TRBJ1-1; tentative D call: TRBD1 (5 bases). The sequence came from an adult man with Graves' ophthalmopathy. Sequences were obtained from peripheral blood. This CDR3 is CASSLLVRGNTEAFF. CDR3 DNA sequence: TGTGCCAGCAGCTTGCTGGTTAGGGGGAACACTGAAGCTTTCTTT.